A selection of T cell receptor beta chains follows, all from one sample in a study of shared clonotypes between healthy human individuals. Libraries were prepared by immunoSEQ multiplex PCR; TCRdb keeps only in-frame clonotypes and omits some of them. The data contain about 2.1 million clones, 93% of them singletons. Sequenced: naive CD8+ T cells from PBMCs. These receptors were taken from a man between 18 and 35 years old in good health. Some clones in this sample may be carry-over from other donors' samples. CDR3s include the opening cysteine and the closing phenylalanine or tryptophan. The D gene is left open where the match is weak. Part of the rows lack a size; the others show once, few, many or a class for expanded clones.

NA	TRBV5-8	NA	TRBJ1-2	CASSPKEGEVHSNYGYTF	TGTGCCAGCAGCCCCAAAGAGGGGGAAGTACACTCTAACTATGGCTACACCTTC
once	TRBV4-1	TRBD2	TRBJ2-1	CASSQSASGSSDNEQFF	TGCGCCAGCAGCCAATCGGCTAGCGGGAGTTCAGACAATGAGCAGTTCTTC
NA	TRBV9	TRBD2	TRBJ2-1	CASSTGTSGKSSYNEQFF	TGTGCCAGCAGCACGGGGACTAGCGGGAAGAGCTCCTACAATGAGCAGTTCTTC
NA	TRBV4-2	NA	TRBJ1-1	CASSPSPQTTEAFF	TGTGCCAGCAGCCCCTCCCCCCAGACCACTGAAGCTTTCTTT
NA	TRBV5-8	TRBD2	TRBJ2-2	CASSFIGGSHTGELFF	TGTGCCAGCAGCTTTATAGGCGGGAGTCACACCGGGGAGCTGTTTTTT
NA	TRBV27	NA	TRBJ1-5	CASSLIGSNQPQHF	TGTGCCAGCAGTTTAATCGGGAGCAATCAGCCCCAGCATTTT
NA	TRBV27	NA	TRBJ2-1	CASSDTGYNEQFF	TGTGCCAGCAGCGACACAGGGTACAATGAGCAGTTCTTC
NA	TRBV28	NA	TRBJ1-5	CASSFPYQPQHF	TGTGCCAGCAGTTTCCCTTATCAGCCCCAGCATTTT
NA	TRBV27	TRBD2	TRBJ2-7	CASSSLAGGYEQYF	TGTGCCAGCAGTTCCTTAGCGGGAGGGTACGAGCAGTACTTC
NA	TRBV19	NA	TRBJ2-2	CASNGGFANTGELFF	TGTGCCAGTAACGGGGGTTTCGCGAACACCGGGGAGCTGTTTTTT
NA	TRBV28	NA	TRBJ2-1	CASSGTGYSGYNEQFF	TGTGCCAGCAGTGGGACTGGTTACTCGGGTTACAATGAGCAGTTCTTC
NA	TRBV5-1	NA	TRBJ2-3	CASSLEAAGGADTQYF	TGCGCCAGCAGCTTGGAAGCTGCAGGGGGGGCAGATACGCAGTATTTT
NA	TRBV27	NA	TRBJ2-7	CASSLLTTRGGIDEQYF	TGTGCCAGCAGTTTACTTACCACCCGGGGCGGGATTGACGAGCAGTACTTC
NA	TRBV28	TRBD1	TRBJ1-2	CASSFLVGRGPVGYTF	TGTGCCAGCAGTTTTTTGGTGGGCAGGGGGCCGGTCGGCTACACCTTC
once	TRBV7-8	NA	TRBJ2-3	CASSLFSDVQDTQYF	TGTGCCAGCAGCTTATTTTCGGACGTTCAGGATACGCAGTATTTT
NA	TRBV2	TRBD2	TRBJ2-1	CASSDIASGSFSVTYNEQFF	TGTGCCAGCAGTGATATAGCTAGCGGGAGTTTTAGTGTAACCTACAATGAGCAGTTCTTC
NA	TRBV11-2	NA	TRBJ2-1	CASSRIDSRYNEQFF	TGTGCCAGCAGCCGGATTGATAGCCGGTACAATGAGCAGTTCTTC
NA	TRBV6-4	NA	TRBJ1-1	CASRTPNTEAFF	TGTGCCAGCAGAACACCGAACACTGAAGCTTTCTTT
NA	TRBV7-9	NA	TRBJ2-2	CASPLAGVPTGELFF	TGTGCCAGCCCCCTGGCGGGTGTTCCGACCGGGGAGCTGTTTTTT
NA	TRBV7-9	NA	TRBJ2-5	CASSLAGGIQETQYF	TGTGCCAGCAGCTTAGCAGGGGGGATCCAAGAGACCCAGTACTTC
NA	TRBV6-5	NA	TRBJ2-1	CASSYYEGNEQFF	TGTGCCAGCAGTTATTATGAGGGCAATGAGCAGTTCTTC
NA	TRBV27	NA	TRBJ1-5	CASSLNIPSTRPQHF	TGTGCCAGCAGTTTAAATATACCCTCAACCCGGCCCCAGCATTTT
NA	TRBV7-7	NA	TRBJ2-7	CASSPGVGYEQYF	TGTGCCAGCAGCCCCGGTGTTGGGTACGAGCAGTACTTC
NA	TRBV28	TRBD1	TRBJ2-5	CASSLRGQGGETQYF	TGTGCCAGCAGTTTAAGGGGACAGGGAGGAGAGACCCAGTACTTC
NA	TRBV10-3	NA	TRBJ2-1	CAITTDTYNEQFF	TGTGCCATCACGACTGATACGTACAATGAGCAGTTCTTC
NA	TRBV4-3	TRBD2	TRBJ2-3	CASSQDDSGAGGTDTQYF	TGCGCCAGCAGCCAAGACGATTCGGGAGCGGGAGGGACAGATACGCAGTATTTT
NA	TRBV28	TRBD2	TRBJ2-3	CASSFLLAGVFREDTQYF	TGTGCCAGCAGTTTTCTACTAGCGGGAGTGTTTAGGGAGGATACGCAGTATTTT
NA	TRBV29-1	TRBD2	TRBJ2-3	CSVGASGRAADTQYF	TGCAGCGTTGGGGCTAGCGGGAGGGCAGCAGATACGCAGTATTTT
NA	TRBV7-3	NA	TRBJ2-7	CASRASASYEQYF	TGTGCCAGCAGGGCGAGCGCCTCCTACGAGCAGTACTTC
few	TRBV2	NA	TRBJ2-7	CAISSVSIGEQYF	TGTGCCATTTCGTCGGTTTCTATCGGCGAGCAGTACTTC
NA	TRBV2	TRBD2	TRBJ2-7	CASSEGRGGAEQYF	TGTGCCAGCAGTGAAGGGCGGGGGGGCGCCGAGCAGTACTTC
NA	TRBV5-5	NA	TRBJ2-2	CASSLDPTGELFF	TGTGCCAGCAGCCTGGATCCCACCGGGGAGCTGTTTTTT
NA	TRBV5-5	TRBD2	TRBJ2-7	CASVAGGLREQYF	TGTGCCAGCGTCGCGGGAGGGCTGCGCGAGCAGTACTTC
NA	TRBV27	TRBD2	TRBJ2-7	CASSYQREGREQYF	TGTGCCAGCAGTTACCAGCGGGAGGGCCGCGAGCAGTACTTC
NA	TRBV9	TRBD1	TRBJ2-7	CASSVEDRFVNEQYF	TGTGCCAGCAGCGTAGAGGACAGGTTTGTGAACGAGCAGTACTTC